This T cell receptor beta chain stems from a study of T cells in Graves' hyperthyroidism and ophthalmopathy. Turning to the study itself: Peripheral blood specimens were obtained at initial diagnosis, prior to any treatment.

Germline CDR1 is DFQATT and CDR2 is SNEGSKA (reference sequence). The CDR3 has 14 amino acids. Trimming pared 6 bases from V and 5 bases from J, leaving 19 bases between. In making diagnoses, clinical symptoms, serum thyroxine and TRAb, thyroid ultrasound and orbital computed tomography were all used. RNA transcripts yielded amplified TCR beta CDR3 regions. The HTBI primer set was used in a first-round RT-PCR of the TCR CDR3. TCRdb reanalysed the multiplex PCR reads using MiXCR and keeps one entry per CDR3 protein. The sample holds around 610,000 distinct CDR3 sequences; about 14% are singletons and the top ten take 3.5% to 4.5%. Notes on the study in general: Most thyroid clonotypes expanded above 0.001 appeared in blood too. Prediction of ophthalmopathy progression came a median around 6 months pre-onset.

This clonotype was observed a handful of times. What it binds is unknown. This clonotype originated in a woman between 40 and 55 years old with Graves' ophthalmopathy. The V call is TRBV20-1, the J call TRBJ1-2, with D unclear. The sample taken for sequencing was blood. The CDR3 sequence: CSAPKETDRYGYTF. The CDR3 DNA reads TGCAGTGCCCCAAAGGAGACCGACCGGTATGGCTACACCTTC.